This T cell receptor (beta chain) is drawn from a study of OX40 agonist ivuxolimab in advanced cancers. Findings and limits, study-wide: Partial responders at 0.1-3.0 mg/kg showed near-lowest clonal expansion.

A remark on this clone: What it binds is not known.

Some clones are missing from TCRdb's copy, which holds only in-frame ones; the method was immunoSEQ multiplex PCR. The table includes around 50,000 clones, 80% to 90% detected once. The CDR3 runs to 11 residues. Trimming cost V 7 bases and J 2 bases, with 5 bases left between them. Germline loops: CDR1 SNHLY, CDR2 FYNNEI. The sequence came from an adult with an advanced solid tumor such as melanoma, head and neck, liver or kidney cancer. V gene TRBV2 combines with J gene TRBJ2-5; no clear D. The source was CD4+ or CD8+ T cells sorted from blood, collected in a trial of the OX40 agonist ivuxolimab. The CDR3 DNA reads as TGTGCCAGCAACCTACAAGAGACCCAGTACTTC. It specifies CASNLQETQYF.